The 7 T cell receptor beta chains given below trace back to one sample, sequenced in a study of T cell clonality in common variable immunodeficiency. Sequencing used immunoSEQ multiplex PCR; TCRdb keeps in-frame clones, though not all of them. The repertoire yields about 47,000 clones, none seen only once; the top ten contain just over 2%. Sequencing was done on a sample of peripheral blood mononuclear cells. Receptors originate from a person aged 18 to 70 in good health.

With respect to this clone: The read terminates 3 residues before the CDR3 end, so the remaining end is supplied by the germline J gene. The chain has TRBV11-2 and TRBJ1-5, with TRBD1 as a possible D gene (5 bases). Germline values: CDR1 SGHAT, CDR2 FQNNGV. The CDR3 loop spans 15 amino acids. V lost 0 bases and J lost 5, with 11 bases in between. The CDR3 loop reads CASSLDVVGDQPQHF. Incomplete CDR3 DNA: TGTGCCAGCAGCTTAGATGTTGTAGGGGATCAGCCC. The entire variable domain, with the rest obtained from reference TRBV11-2 and TRBJ1-5, is as follows: EAGVAQSPRYKIIEKRQSVAFWCNPISGHATLYWYQQILGQGPKLLIQFQNNGVVDDSQLPKDRFSAERLKGVDSTLKIQPAKLEDSAVYLCASSLDVVGDQPQHFGDGTRLSIL.

This clone was seen many times. The missing CDR3 end, 3 residues past where the read stops, is filled in from the germline J gene. The chain couples TRBV30 to TRBJ2-5, with TRBD1 identical over 9 bases. V dropped 4 bases and J dropped 5; count of bases not matched to a gene: 8. Looked up from germline, CDR1 is GTSNPN and CDR2 is SVGIG (reference sequence). The CDR3 has 14 residues. CDR3 sequence: CAWNPTGGRETQYF. The sequenced part of the CDR3 DNA is TGTGCCTGGAACCCTACAGGGGGCCGGGAGACC.

There are many counts of this clone. Read data end 3 residues before the CDR3 end; the end is taken from the germline J gene. The rearrangement joins TRBV18 to TRBJ1-4, with 10 bases aligning to TRBD1. The CDR3 sequence is 14 residues long. V lost 4 bases to trimming and J lost 5 bases; unmatched junction nucleotides: 1. Per the germline V gene, CDR1 is KGHSH and CDR2 is LQKENI. This CDR3 is CASSLDRGNEKLFF. Partial CDR3 DNA: TGTGCCAGCTCACTGGACAGGGGGAATGAAAAA.

This clone has just a few counts. The CDR3 end is not reached by the read, which stops 3 residues before it; the germline J gene fills it in. This rearrangement joins TRBV18 to TRBJ2-3; TRBD1 is a possible D gene (5 bases). V lost 3 bases and J 2 bases, leaving 18 bases between the germline ends. The CDR3 has 17 residues. The germline gives CDR1 KGHSH, CDR2 LQKENI. The chain's CDR3 is CASSPDSPIVFTDTQYF. CDR3 bases read: TGTGCCAGCTCACCCGACAGCCCAATTGTATTCACAGATACG.

In this sample, this clone turned up a few times. The DNA ends 3 residues before the CDR3 does, and the rest of the CDR3 is filled in from the germline J gene. This chain links TRBV7-6 with TRBJ1-3, with D tentatively TRBD1 (6 bases). This CDR3 contains 17 residues. Germline loops: CDR1 SGHVS, CDR2 FNYEAQ. The V end was cut by 2 bases, the J end by 2 bases, with 16 bases between. Incomplete CDR3 DNA: TGTGCCAGCAGCTTAAGCGCGGGCGGGGGGCCTGGAAACACC. Its translation is CASSLSAGGGPGNT. The whole CDR3 region reads CASSLSAGGGPGNTIYF.

The sample holds many counts of this clone. The read finishes 3 residues shy of the CDR3 end, and the germline J gene is used to complete it. V is TRBV6-2 or TRBV6-3 and J is TRBJ1-1; TRBD1 matches at 9 bases. Germline loops: CDR1 MNHEY, CDR2 SVGEGT. V gave up 7 bases and J gave up 6 bases; unmatched junction bases: 6. The CDR3 sequence is 13 residues long. CDR3 residues: CASKGQGKPEAFF. The covered CDR3 bases are TGTGCCAGCAAGGGACAGGGTAAGCCTGAA.

About this clone itself: The read is 3 residues too short to cover the CDR3 end, so that end is filled in from the germline J gene. The rearrangement joins TRBV10-3 to TRBJ2-1; D perhaps matches TRBD1 (5 bases). The V gene lost 3 bases and the J gene lost 9 bases, with 9 bases spanning the gap. The CDR3 is 12 residues long. Germline values: CDR1 ENHRY, CDR2 SYGVKD. This chain's CDR3 is CAISDRVSEQFF. The covered CDR3 bases are TGTGCCATCAGTGACAGGGTTAGTGAG.